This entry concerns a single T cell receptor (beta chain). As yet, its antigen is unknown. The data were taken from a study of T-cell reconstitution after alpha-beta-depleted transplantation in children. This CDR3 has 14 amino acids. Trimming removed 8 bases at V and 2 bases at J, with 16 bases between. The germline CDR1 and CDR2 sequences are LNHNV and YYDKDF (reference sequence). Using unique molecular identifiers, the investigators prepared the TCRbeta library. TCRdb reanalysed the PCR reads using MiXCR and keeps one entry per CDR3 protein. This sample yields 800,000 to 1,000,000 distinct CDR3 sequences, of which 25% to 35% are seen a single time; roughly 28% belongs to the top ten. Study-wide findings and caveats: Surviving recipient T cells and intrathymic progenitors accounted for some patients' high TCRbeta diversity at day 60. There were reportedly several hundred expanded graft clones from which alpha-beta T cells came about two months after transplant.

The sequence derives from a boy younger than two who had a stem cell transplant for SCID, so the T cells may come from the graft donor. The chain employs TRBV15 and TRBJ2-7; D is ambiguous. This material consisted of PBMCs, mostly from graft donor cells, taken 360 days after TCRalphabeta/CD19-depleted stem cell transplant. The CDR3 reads CATASYIPAYEQYF. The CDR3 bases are TGTGCCACCGCCAGCTACATTCCAGCCTACGAGCAGTACTTC.